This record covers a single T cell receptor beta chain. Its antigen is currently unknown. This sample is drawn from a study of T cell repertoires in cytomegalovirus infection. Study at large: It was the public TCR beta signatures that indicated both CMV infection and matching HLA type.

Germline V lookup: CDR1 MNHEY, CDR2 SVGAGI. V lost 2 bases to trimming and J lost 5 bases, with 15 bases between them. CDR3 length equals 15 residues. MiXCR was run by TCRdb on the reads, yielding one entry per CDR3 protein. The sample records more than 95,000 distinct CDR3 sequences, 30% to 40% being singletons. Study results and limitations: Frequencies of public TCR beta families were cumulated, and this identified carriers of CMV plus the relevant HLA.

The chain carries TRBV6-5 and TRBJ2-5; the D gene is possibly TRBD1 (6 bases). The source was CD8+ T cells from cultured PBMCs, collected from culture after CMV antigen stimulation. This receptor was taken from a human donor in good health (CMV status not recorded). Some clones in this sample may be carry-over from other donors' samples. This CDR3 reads CASSYVAGERETQYF. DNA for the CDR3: TGTGCCAGCAGTTACGTGGCAGGGGAGCGGGAGACCCAGTACTTC.